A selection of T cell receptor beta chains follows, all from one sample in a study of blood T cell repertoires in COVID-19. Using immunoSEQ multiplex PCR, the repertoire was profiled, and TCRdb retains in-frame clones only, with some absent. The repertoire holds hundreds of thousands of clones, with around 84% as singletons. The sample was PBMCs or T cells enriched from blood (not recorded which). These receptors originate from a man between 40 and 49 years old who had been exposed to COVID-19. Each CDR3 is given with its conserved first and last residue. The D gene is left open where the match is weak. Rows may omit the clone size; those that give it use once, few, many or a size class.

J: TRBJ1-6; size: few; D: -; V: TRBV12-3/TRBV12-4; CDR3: CASSPTYNSPLHF; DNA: TGTGCCAGCAGTCCTACCTATAATTCACCCCTCCACTTT
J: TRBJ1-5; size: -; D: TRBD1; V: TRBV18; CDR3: CASSPSGRGLLSNQPQHF; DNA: TGTGCCAGCTCACCATCGGGCAGGGGGCTCCTGAGCAATCAGCCCCAGCATTTT
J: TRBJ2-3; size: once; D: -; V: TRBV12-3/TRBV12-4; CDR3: CASSRDMDTQYF; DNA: TGTGCCAGCAGCCGCGATATGGATACGCAGTATTTT
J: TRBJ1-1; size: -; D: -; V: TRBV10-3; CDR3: CAISESKLRRDTEAFF; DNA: TGTGCCATCAGTGAGTCTAAGTTACGGAGGGACACTGAAGCTTTCTTT
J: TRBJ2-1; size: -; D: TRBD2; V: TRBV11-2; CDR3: CASSLGLADYNEQFF; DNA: TGTGCCAGCAGCCTCGGACTAGCGGATTACAATGAGCAGTTCTTC
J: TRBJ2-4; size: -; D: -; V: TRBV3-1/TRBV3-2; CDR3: CASSQSFRQNIQYF; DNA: TGTGCCAGCAGCCAATCGTTCAGGCAAAACATTCAGTACTTC
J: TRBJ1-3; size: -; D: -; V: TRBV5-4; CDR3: CASSPRGGMAGASGNTIYF; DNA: TGTGCCAGCAGCCCTCGAGGGGGAATGGCGGGGGCGTCTGGAAACACCATATATTTT
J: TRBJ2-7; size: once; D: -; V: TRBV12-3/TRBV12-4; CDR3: CASSLTRGWEQYF; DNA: TGTGCCAGCAGTTTAACGCGGGGTTGGGAGCAGTACTTC
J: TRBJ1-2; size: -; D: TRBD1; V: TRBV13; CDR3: CASSQRDSNGYTF; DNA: TGTGCCAGCAGCCAGAGGGACAGCAATGGCTACACCTTC
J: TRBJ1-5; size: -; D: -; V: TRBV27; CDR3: CASSQIREVSPQPQHF; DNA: TGTGCCAGCAGTCAAATCAGGGAAGTAAGTCCTCAGCCCCAGCATTTT
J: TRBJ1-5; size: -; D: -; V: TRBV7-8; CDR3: CASSPLRNPQAQPQHF; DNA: TGTGCCAGCAGCCCCCTCCGGAACCCACAAGCGCAGCCCCAGCATTTT
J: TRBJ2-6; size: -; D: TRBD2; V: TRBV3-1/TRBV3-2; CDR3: CASSHRGVGVLTF; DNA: TGTGCCAGCAGCCATCGGGGGGTCGGCGTCCTGACTTTC
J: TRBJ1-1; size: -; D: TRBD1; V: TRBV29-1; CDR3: CSAGQGYTEAFF; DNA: TGCAGCGCTGGACAGGGATACACTGAAGCTTTCTTT
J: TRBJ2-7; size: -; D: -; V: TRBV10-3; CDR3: CAISDSNPGVIIYEQYF; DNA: TGTGCCATCAGTGACTCAAACCCAGGTGTAATTATCTACGAGCAGTACTTC
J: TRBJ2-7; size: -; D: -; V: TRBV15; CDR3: CATSRGRRPPLVEQYF; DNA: TGTGCCACCAGCAGAGGACGGCGGCCCCCCCTGGTCGAGCAGTACTTC
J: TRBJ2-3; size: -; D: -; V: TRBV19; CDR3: CASSIDRGSAASTDTQYF; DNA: TGTGCCAGTAGTATAGATCGGGGGTCGGCCGCTAGCACAGATACGCAGTATTTT
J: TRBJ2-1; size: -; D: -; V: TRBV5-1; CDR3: CASTLEAQGGDEQFF; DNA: TGCGCCAGCACTCTCGAGGCCCAGGGCGGAGATGAGCAGTTCTTC
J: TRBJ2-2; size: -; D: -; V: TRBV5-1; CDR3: CASRGDGTGELFF; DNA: TGCGCCAGCAGGGGCGATGGGACCGGGGAGCTGTTTTTT
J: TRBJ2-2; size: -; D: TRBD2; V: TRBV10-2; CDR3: CASRSVAGGRNTGELFF; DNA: TGCGCCAGCAGATCCGTAGCGGGAGGGCGGAACACCGGGGAGCTGTTTTTT
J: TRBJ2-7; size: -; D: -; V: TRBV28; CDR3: CASSSPGRGSYEQYF; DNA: TGTGCCAGCAGTTCCCCGGGTCGGGGCTCCTACGAGCAGTACTTC
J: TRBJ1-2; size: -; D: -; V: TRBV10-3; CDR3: CAITSPLTEGNYGYTF; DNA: TGTGCCATCACTTCCCCGCTAACTGAGGGAAACTATGGCTACACCTTC
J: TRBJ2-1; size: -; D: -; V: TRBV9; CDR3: CASSVDQAGRENEQFF; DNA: TGTGCCAGCAGCGTAGATCAGGCGGGTCGGGAGAATGAGCAGTTCTTC
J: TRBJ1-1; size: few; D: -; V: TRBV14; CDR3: CASNSFWTEAFF; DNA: TGTGCCAGCAACTCTTTTTGGACTGAAGCTTTCTTT
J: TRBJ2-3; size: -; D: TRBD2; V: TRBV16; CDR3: CASRGLVSAGLAGAYTQYF; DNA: TGTGCCAGCAGAGGACTAGTCAGCGCCGGACTAGCGGGAGCGTATACGCAGTATTTT
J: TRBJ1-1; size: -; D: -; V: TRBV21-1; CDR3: CASSKGEVRQDPEAFF; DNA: TGTGCCAGCAGCAAAGGCGAGGTCCGACAGGATCCTGAAGCTTTCTTT
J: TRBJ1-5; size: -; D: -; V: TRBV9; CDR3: CASSVDPSQPQHF; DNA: TGTGCCAGCAGCGTAGATCCGAGTCAGCCCCAGCATTTT
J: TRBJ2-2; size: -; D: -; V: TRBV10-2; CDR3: CASSSGGRNGELFF; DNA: TGCGCCAGCAGTTCCGGGGGGCGCAACGGGGAGCTGTTTTTT
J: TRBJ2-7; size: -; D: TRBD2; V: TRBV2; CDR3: CASSHRTSGKVF; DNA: TGTGCCAGCAGTCACAGGACTAGCGGTAAAGTCTTC
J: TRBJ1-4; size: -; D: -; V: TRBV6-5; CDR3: CASKFSGVEKLFF; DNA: TGTGCCAGCAAATTTTCAGGGGTCGAAAAACTGTTTTTT
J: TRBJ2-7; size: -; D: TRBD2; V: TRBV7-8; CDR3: CASSPWGGTYEQYF; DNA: TGTGCCAGCAGCCCCTGGGGGGGTACCTACGAGCAGTACTTC
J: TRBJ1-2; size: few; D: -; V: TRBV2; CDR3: CASTLLNSRGYTF; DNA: TGTGCCAGCACTCTTCTCAACAGTCGCGGCTACACCTTC
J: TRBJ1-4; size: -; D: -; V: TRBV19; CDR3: CASSIEWAGWGEKLFF; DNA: TGTGCCAGTAGTATAGAATGGGCGGGTTGGGGAGAAAAACTGTTTTTT
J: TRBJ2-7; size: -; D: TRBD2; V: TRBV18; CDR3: CASSRTSGGEQYF; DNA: TGTGCCAGCTCACGCACTAGCGGGGGAGAGCAGTACTTC
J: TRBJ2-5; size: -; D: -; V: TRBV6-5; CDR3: CASSQPGSQETQYF; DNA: TGTGCCAGCAGTCAACCCGGGTCCCAAGAGACCCAGTACTTC
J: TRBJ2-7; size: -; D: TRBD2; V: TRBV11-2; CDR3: CASSSLAGASGEQYF; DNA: TGTGCCAGCAGCTCGTTAGCGGGAGCCTCCGGCGAGCAGTACTTC
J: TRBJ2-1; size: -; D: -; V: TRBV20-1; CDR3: CSASSSERISYNEQFF; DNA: TGCAGTGCTAGTTCGTCCGAGCGGATCTCCTACAATGAGCAGTTCTTC
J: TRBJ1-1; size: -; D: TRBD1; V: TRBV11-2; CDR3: CASSSEWDRGAFF; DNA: TGTGCCAGCAGCTCAGAGTGGGACAGGGGAGCTTTCTTT
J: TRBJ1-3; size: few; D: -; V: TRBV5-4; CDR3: CASSLGASSGNTIYF; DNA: TGTGCCAGCAGCTTGGGGGCAAGCTCTGGAAACACCATATATTTT
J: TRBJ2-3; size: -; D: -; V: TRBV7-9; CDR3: CASSLSLTDTQYF; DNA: TGTGCCAGCAGCTTAAGCCTCACAGATACGCAGTATTTT
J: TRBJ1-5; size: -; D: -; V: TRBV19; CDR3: CASSRWGYSNQPQHF; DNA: TGTGCCAGTAGTAGGTGGGGCTATAGCAATCAGCCCCAGCATTTT
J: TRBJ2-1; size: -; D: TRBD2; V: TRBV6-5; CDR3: CASSTTSGRADEQFF; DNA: TGTGCCAGCAGCACTACTAGCGGGAGGGCCGATGAGCAGTTCTTC
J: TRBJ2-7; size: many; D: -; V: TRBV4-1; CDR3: CASSQETNPFYEQYF; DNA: TGCGCCAGCAGCCAAGAGACTAACCCCTTCTACGAGCAGTACTTC
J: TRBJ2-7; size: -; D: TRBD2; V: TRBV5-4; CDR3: CASAPAGVYEQYF; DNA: TGTGCCAGCGCCCCGGCGGGAGTTTACGAGCAGTACTTC
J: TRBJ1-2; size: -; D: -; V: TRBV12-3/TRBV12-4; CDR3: CASSFGSRLGYTF; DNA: TGTGCCAGCAGTTTTGGCAGTAGACTCGGCTACACCTTC
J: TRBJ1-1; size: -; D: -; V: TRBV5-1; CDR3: CASSYSQSLYTEAFF; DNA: TGCGCCAGCAGCTATTCACAGTCTCTTTACACTGAAGCTTTCTTT